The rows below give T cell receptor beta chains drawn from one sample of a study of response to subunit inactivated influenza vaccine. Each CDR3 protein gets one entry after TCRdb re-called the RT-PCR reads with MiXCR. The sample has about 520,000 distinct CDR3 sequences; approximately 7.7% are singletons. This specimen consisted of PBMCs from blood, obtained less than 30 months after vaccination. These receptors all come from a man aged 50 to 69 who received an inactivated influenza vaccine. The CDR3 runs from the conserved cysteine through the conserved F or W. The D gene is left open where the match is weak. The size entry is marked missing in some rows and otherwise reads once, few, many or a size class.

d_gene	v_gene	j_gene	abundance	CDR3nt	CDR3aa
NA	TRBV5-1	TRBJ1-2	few	TGCGCCAGCAGCTTGAATTTGGAGGGCTACACCTTC	CASSLNLEGYTF
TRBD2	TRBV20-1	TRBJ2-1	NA	TGCAGTGCTCTAAAGCCGACTAGCGGGGGAAAAAGCTCCTACAATGAGCAGTTCTTC	CSALKPTSGGKSSYNEQFF
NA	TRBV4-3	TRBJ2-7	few	TGCGCCAGCAGCCAAGATGGGAACTCCTACGAGCAGTACTTC	CASSQDGNSYEQYF
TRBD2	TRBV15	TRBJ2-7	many	TGTGCCACCAGCAAAGCGGGACCCCTCTCCTACGAGCAGTACTTC	CATSKAGPLSYEQYF
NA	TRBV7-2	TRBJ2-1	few	TGTGCCAGCAGTACTAGTTACAATGAGCAGTTCTTC	CASSTSYNEQFF
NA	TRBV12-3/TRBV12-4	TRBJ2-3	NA	TGTGCCAGCAGTTTAGCCGCAATGGAGGATACGCAGTATTTT	CASSLAAMEDTQYF
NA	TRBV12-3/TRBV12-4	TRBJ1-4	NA	TGTGCCTTCTCGGAGGAGGGGTGGGAGGCCGCCAATGAAAAACTGTTTTTT	CAFSEEGWEAANEKLFF
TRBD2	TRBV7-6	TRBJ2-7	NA	TGTGCCAGCAGTAAGACTAGCGGGGGCTCCGAGCAGTACTTC	CASSKTSGGSEQYF
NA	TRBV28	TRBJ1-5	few	TGTGCCAGCAGTTTACTCCTGGGGGGCAGCAATCAGCCCCAGCATTTT	CASSLLLGGSNQPQHF
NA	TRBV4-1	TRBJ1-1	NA	TGCGCCAGCAGCCAAGGGTGGGGGGTAGAGAACACTGAAGCTTTCTTT	CASSQGWGVENTEAFF
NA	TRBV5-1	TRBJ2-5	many	TGCGCCAGCAGCTTTGGAGAGATCCAAGAGACCCAGTACTTC	CASSFGEIQETQYF
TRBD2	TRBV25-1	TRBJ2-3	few	TGTGCCAGCAGTGAATATGAGCGGGAGGGAAATACGCAGTATTTT	CASSEYEREGNTQYF
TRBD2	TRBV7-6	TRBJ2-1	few	TGTGCCAGCAGCTTATACGGGAGGGCCGGTGATGAGCAGTTCTTC	CASSLYGRAGDEQFF
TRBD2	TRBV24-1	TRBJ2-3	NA	TGTGCCACCAGTGGTAGCGGGAGGTCTGCAGATACGCAGTATTTT	CATSGSGRSADTQYF
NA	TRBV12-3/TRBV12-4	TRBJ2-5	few	TGTGCCAGCAGCAGTAGCACGGTGGAGACCCAGTACTTC	CASSSSTVETQYF
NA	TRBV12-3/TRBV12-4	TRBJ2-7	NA	TGTGCCAGCAGTTTAGCAGGGAGTGGGTACGAGCAGTACTTC	CASSLAGSGYEQYF
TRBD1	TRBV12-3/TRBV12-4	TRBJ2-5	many	TGTGCCAGCAGTTCGGGACAGGGAATGGAGACCCAGTACTTC	CASSSGQGMETQYF
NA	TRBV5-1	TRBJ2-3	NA	TGCGCCAGCAGCTTGGGGCCTAGCCCAGATACGCAGTATTTT	CASSLGPSPDTQYF
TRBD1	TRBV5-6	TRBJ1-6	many	TGTGCCAGCAGCTCCGGGACAGGTCTTCTTAATTCACCCCTCCACTTT	CASSSGTGLLNSPLHF
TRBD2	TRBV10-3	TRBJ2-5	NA	TGTGCCATCAGTGAGGCCACTAGCGGGAGTGAGACCCAGTACTTC	CAISEATSGSETQYF
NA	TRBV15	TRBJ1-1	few	TGTGCCACCACCTTGTCGGGGACGAACACTGAAGCTTTCTTT	CATTLSGTNTEAFF
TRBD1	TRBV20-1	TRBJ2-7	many	TGCAGTGCTACGGGACAGGGGGTTTACGAGCAGTACTTC	CSATGQGVYEQYF
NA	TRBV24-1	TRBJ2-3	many	TGTGCCACCAGATCGTCCTTGGGAGATACGCAGTATTTT	CATRSSLGDTQYF
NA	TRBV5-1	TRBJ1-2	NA	TGCGCCAGCAGCCGGGACACCATTAACTATGGCTACACCTTC	CASSRDTINYGYTF
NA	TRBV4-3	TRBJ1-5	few	TGCGCCAGCAGCCAAGAACCAGGGGCAAGCAATCAGCCCCAGCATTTT	CASSQEPGASNQPQHF
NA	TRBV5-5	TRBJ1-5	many	TGTGCCAGCAGCTTGGCAGCGGGGGGCAATCAGCCCCAGCATTTT	CASSLAAGGNQPQHF
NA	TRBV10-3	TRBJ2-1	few	TGTGCCATCAGTGCCCTTTGGGGGGCGGGAGAGAAGGATGAGCAGTTCTTC	CAISALWGAGEKDEQFF
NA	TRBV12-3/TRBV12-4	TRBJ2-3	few	TGTGCCAGCACCCCTTCTAGCTTCCGCACAGATACGCAGTATTTT	CASTPSSFRTDTQYF
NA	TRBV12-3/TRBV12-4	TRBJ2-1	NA	TGTGCCAGCAGTCCCGCAGGTGGCAGTGAGCAGTTCTTC	CASSPAGGSEQFF
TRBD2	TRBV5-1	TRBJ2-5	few	TGCGCCAGCAGCTTCGGACTAGTGGTTCAAGAGACCCAGTACTTC	CASSFGLVVQETQYF
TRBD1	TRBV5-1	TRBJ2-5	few	TGCGCCAGCAGCTTGAGGACAGGGGGCCAAGAGACCCAGTACTTC	CASSLRTGGQETQYF
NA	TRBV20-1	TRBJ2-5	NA	TGCAGTGCTTCTTTGAGGGATAGAGCGGAGACCCAGTACTTC	CSASLRDRAETQYF
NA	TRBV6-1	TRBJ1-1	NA	TGTGCCAGCATACCCTACGGGGCAGGGAGGGCTTTCTTT	CASIPYGAGRAFF